Listed here are 31 T cell receptor beta chains from one sample, sequenced in a study of T cell responses to AZD1222 COVID-19 vaccine. Profiling relied on immunoSEQ multiplex PCR, and the TCRdb table lists in-frame clones only, not all of them. Of 90,000 to 140,000 clones in the sample, 88% are singletons; the top ten hold roughly 2.5%. This specimen was peripheral blood, taken on day 0 of AZD1222 vaccination. The receptors stem from an adult in good health.

The rearrangement links TRBV11-3 to TRBJ2-3, with 12 bases identical to TRBD2. The CDR3 consists of 16 residues. The germline V gene has CDR1 SGHNT and CDR2 YENEEA. V lost 5 bases to trimming and J lost 3 bases; unmatched junction nucleotides: 6. This CDR3 is CASSLWTSGDTDTQYF. Here the CDR3 DNA reads TGTGCCAGCAGCCTCTGGACTAGCGGGGATACAGATACGCAGTATTTT.

This clone was seen more than once but under ten times. J is TRBJ2-1 and V is TRBV10-3, with 7 bases aligning to TRBD2. After removal of 1 base from V and 9 bases from J, the junction contained 12 bases not matched to a gene. The germline CDR1 and CDR2 sequences are ENHRY and SYGVKD. The CDR3 covers 16 residues. CDR3 sequence reads: CAISELAGGSIAEQFF. As DNA, the CDR3 is TGTGCCATCAGTGAGTTAGCTGGCGGGAGTATTGCTGAGCAGTTCTTC.

V is TRBV7-2 and J is TRBJ2-3, with D possibly called TRBD1 or TRBD2 (5 bases each). This CDR3 is 16 amino acids long. V dropped 5 bases and J dropped 2 bases, with 17 bases sitting between them. Germline assignment: CDR1 SGHTA and CDR2 FQGNSA. CDR3 residues: CASSVVGTDPTDTQYF. CDR3 coding DNA: TGTGCCAGCAGCGTCGTCGGGACGGACCCCACAGATACGCAGTATTTT.

The genes are TRBV10-3 and TRBJ2-2; D tentatively fits TRBD1 or TRBD2 (5 bases each). Between the trimmed V and J ends, which lost 4 bases and 0 bases, there was a span of 6 bases. The germline V gene has CDR1 ENHRY and CDR2 SYGVKD. There are 14 residues in the CDR3. DNA of the CDR3: TGTGCCATCAGTGGGGGACCGAACACCGGGGAGCTGTTTTTT. It translates to CAISGGPNTGELFF.

The chain couples TRBV12-3 or TRBV12-4 to TRBJ2-2; D is unresolved. V was cut by 7 bases and J by 4 bases, with 10 bases left in between. The CDR3 has 13 amino acids. The CDR3 spells CASTPLPTGELFF. DNA of the CDR3: TGTGCCAGCACCCCTCTTCCCACCGGGGAGCTGTTTTTT.

V usage is TRBV6-5 and J usage is TRBJ2-6; D remains ambiguous. The V end lost 1 base, the J end lost 1 base, and 8 bases lay between the germline ends. This CDR3 is 16 amino acids long. Germline assignment: CDR1 MNHEY and CDR2 SVGAGI. Here the CDR3 reads CASSYFDRSGANVLTF. The CDR3 coding sequence is TGTGCCAGCAGTTACTTCGATCGGTCTGGGGCCAACGTCCTGACTTTC.

The V and J genes are TRBV3-1 (or the pseudogene TRBV3-2) and TRBJ2-4, with 12 bases identical to TRBD2. V lost 1 base, J lost 2 bases, and 15 bases stayed unmatched. CDR3 length: 21 amino acids. Per the germline V gene, CDR1 is LGHDT and CDR2 is YNNKEL (reference sequence). CDR3 region: CASSQVALAGGPGSPKNIQYF. In nucleotides, the CDR3 is TGTGCCAGCAGCCAAGTTGCGCTAGCGGGAGGGCCGGGGTCCCCCAAAAACATTCAGTACTTC.

This rearrangement joins TRBV4-3 to TRBJ2-1, with TRBD2 matching 12 bases. Trimming at V came to 0 bases and at J to 12 bases, leaving 12 bases not matched to a gene. Germline CDR1 reads LGHNA; CDR2 reads YSLEER. This CDR3 region has 17 residues. The CDR3 DNA follows: TGCGCCAGCAGCCAAGATCGGCGGACTAGCGGGACTCAGAGGCAGTTCTTC. Residues: CASSQDRRTSGTQRQFF.

The chain carries TRBV3-1 (or the pseudogene TRBV3-2) and TRBJ2-1; perhaps TRBD1 as D (5 bases). V was cut by 1 base and J by 8 bases, with 18 bases left in between. This CDR3 is 16 amino acids long. Germline CDR1 LGHDT, CDR2 YNNKEL (reference sequence). CDR3 loop: CASSQVGWGHIHEQFF. Here the CDR3 DNA reads TGTGCCAGCAGCCAAGTGGGTTGGGGCCACATCCATGAGCAGTTCTTC.

This chain connects TRBV28 to TRBJ1-2; D unresolved. V was trimmed by 10 bases and J by 0 bases, leaving 6 bases between them. Germline CDR1 reads MDHEN; CDR2 reads SYDVKM. CDR3 length equals 11 residues. The CDR3 DNA follows: TGTGCCACCTACGCTAACTATGGCTACACCTTC. Encoded protein: CATYANYGYTF.

The genes are TRBV6-5 and TRBJ1-6, with D possibly matching TRBD1 (5 bases). CDR3 length equals 15 residues. V gave up 6 bases and J gave up 2 bases, with 11 bases separating them. CDR1 MNHEY and CDR2 SVGAGI come from the germline V gene. DNA of the CDR3: TGTGCCAGCAGGTCCCGGGGGGCCTATAATTCACCCCTCCACTTT. Translation gives CASRSRGAYNSPLHF.

The chain combines TRBV11-2 with TRBJ1-1; maybe TRBD1 (5 bases). Trimming removed 3 bases at V and 7 bases at J, with 12 bases between. Germline CDR1 reads SGHAT; CDR2 reads FQNNGV. The CDR3 is 13 amino acids. The DNA for the CDR3 is TGTGCCAGCAGCTTGGACCGGGACGGTGAAGCTTTCTTT. Encoded protein: CASSLDRDGEAFF.

This clone was seen a few times. The chain joins TRBV28 to TRBJ1-5, with D maybe TRBD1 (5 bases). The CDR3 spans 16 residues. The germline CDR1 and CDR2 sequences are MDHEN and SYDVKM. V was clipped by 1 base and J by 1 base, with 11 bases between them. The CDR3 region has the DNA TGTGCCAGCAGTTTATCAGGGAGGGGAAGCAATCAGCCCCAGCATTTT. Translating gives CASSLSGRGSNQPQHF.

A remark on this clone: The same CDR3 also results from other DNA sequences found in this sample. V is TRBV20-1 and J is TRBJ2-7; D ambiguous. The CDR3 consists of 11 residues. Germline V lookup: CDR1 DFQATT, CDR2 SNEGSKA (reference sequence). Trimming pared 0 bases from V and 6 bases from J, leaving 6 bases between. The CDR3 protein is CSARDRTEQYF. In DNA, the CDR3 is TGCAGTGCTAGAGATCGGACCGAGCAGTACTTC.

This clone appeared once. This chain links TRBV6-5 with TRBJ1-5; D is uncertain. In germline, CDR1 is MNHEY, CDR2 SVGAGI. The CDR3 extends over 14 amino acids. Deletions cut 6 bases from V and 3 bases from J, with 12 bases between. The CDR3 DNA reads TGTGCCAGCAGGTTCCGGGGAGACAATCAGCCCCAGCATTTT. It translates to CASRFRGDNQPQHF.

The rearrangement uses TRBV6-5 and TRBJ1-4; D possibly corresponds to TRBD1 (5 bases). The length of the CDR3 is 13 residues. Germline lookup yields CDR1 MNHEY and CDR2 SVGAGI. The ends were cut back, 8 bases at V and 7 bases at J, with 14 bases in the middle. The CDR3 loop is CASGTYRGEKLFF. The DNA for the CDR3 is TGTGCCAGCGGGACTTACCGGGGTGAAAAACTGTTTTTT.

This chain joins TRBV19 and TRBJ2-7; D remains ambiguous. Looked up from germline, CDR1 is LNHDA and CDR2 is SQIVND (reference sequence). The CDR3 sequence is 14 residues long. Trimming took off 3 bases at V and 2 bases at J, with 11 bases between the two ends. CDR3 residues: CASSITTEAYEQYF. CDR3 sequence (DNA): TGTGCCAGTAGTATCACCACTGAGGCCTACGAGCAGTACTTC.

This chain connects TRBV7-9 to TRBJ2-5; 8 bases line up with TRBD1. After removal of 4 bases from V and 5 bases from J, the junction contained 12 bases not matched to a gene. This CDR3 has 16 residues. Germline values: CDR1 SEHNR, CDR2 FQNEAQ (reference sequence). The CDR3 DNA reads TGTGCCAGCAGCTCTTATATGCAGGGGGCTGGGGAGACCCAGTACTTC. Amino acid sequence: CASSSYMQGAGETQYF. The variable domain in full, completed from reference TRBV7-9 and TRBJ2-5, reads DTGVSQNPRHKITKRGQNVTFRCDPISEHNRLYWYRQTLGQGPEFLTYFQNEAQLEKSRLLSDRFSAERPKGSFSTLEIQRTEQGDSAMYLCASSSYMQGAGETQYFGPGTRLLVL.

The chain combines TRBV27 with TRBJ2-3; no definite D call. The germline gives CDR1 MNHEY, CDR2 SMNVEV (reference sequence). Deletions cut 5 bases from V and 6 bases from J, with 9 bases between. This CDR3 comprises 12 residues. In DNA, the CDR3 is TGTGCCAGCAGTCCGGAGTCCGATACGCAGTATTTT. This sequence encodes CASSPESDTQYF.

The V and J genes are TRBV9 and TRBJ2-1, with D unresolved. The CDR3 spans 17 residues. V was pared by 0 bases and J by 1 base, with 14 bases between. Germline V gene lookup returns CDR1 SGDLS and CDR2 YYNGEE. The DNA for the CDR3 is TGTGCCAGCAGCGTAGGTTGGGTACAGCTTTCCTACAATGAGCAGTTCTTC. Its translation: CASSVGWVQLSYNEQFF.

The rearrangement links TRBV3-1 (or the pseudogene TRBV3-2) to TRBJ1-5, with D possibly being TRBD1 (5 bases). The CDR3 length is 13 residues. V lost 5 bases and J 3 bases, leaving 8 bases between the germline ends. Per the germline V gene, CDR1 is LGHDT and CDR2 is YNNKEL (reference sequence). The CDR3 nucleotides read TGTGCCAGCAGCGGGGCCCCCAATCAGCCCCAGCATTTT. Encoded protein: CASSGAPNQPQHF.

The chain has TRBV6-5 and TRBJ2-3; no firm D call. Germline CDR1 and CDR2: MNHEY and SVGAGI. V was shortened by 5 bases and J by 3 bases, with 6 bases between the two germline ends. This CDR3 is built from 12 residues. CDR3 protein: CASSPNTDTQYF. CDR3 in DNA: TGTGCCAGCAGTCCGAATACAGATACGCAGTATTTT.

CDR3 region: CASSALAGTDTQYF. The CDR3 DNA is TGTGCCAGCAGCGCCCTTGCAGGCACAGATACGCAGTATTTT. The V and J genes are TRBV27 and TRBJ2-3; the D is unclear. This CDR3 comprises 14 residues. CDR1 and CDR2 from the germline V gene are MNHEY and SMNVEV (reference sequence). The V end lost 6 bases, the J end lost 1 base, and 11 bases lay between the germline ends.

Concerning this clone itself: The sample has other DNA sequences that encode this CDR3 too. This sequence joins TRBV5-1 and TRBJ1-2; possible D gene TRBD1, 5 bases. Between the trimmed V and J ends, which lost 3 bases and 2 bases, there was a span of 8 bases. This CDR3 has 13 residues. The germline CDR1 and CDR2 sequences are SGHRS and YFSETQ. CDR3 in amino acids: CASSSGHNYGYTF. CDR3 nucleotides: TGCGCCAGCAGCTCCGGACACAACTATGGCTACACCTTC.

The chain has TRBV6-5 and TRBJ1-5, with D maybe TRBD1 (5 bases). Germline CDR1 is MNHEY and CDR2 is SVGAGI. Trimming shortened V by 6 bases and J by 2 bases, and 5 bases separated the two germline ends. The CDR3 runs to 12 residues. The CDR3, as DNA: TGTGCCAGCAGAGGGGGCAATCAGCCCCAGCATTTT. Translated, it gives CASRGGNQPQHF.

This rearrangement joins TRBV9 to TRBJ2-2; D call uncertain. V lost 0 bases to trimming and J lost 0 bases, with 9 bases between them. Germline loops: CDR1 SGDLS, CDR2 YYNGEE. This CDR3 spans 16 amino acids. CDR3 sequence: CASSVVANPNTGELFF. For the CDR3, the DNA is TGTGCCAGCAGCGTAGTGGCAAACCCGAACACCGGGGAGCTGTTTTTT.

V and J are TRBV6-5 and TRBJ1-2; TRBD1 might be the D (5 bases). The length of the CDR3 is 15 residues. V lost 7 bases to trimming and J lost 4 bases, with 19 bases between them. Germline CDR1 and CDR2: MNHEY and SVGAGI. DNA for the CDR3: TGTGCCAGCACCCGACAGCCAGACCATGTCTATGGCTACACCTTC. As protein: CASTRQPDHVYGYTF.

The genes are TRBV6-5 and TRBJ2-2, with D maybe TRBD1 (6 bases). V lost 6 bases to trimming and J lost 5 bases, with 16 bases between them. Germline V gene sequence: CDR1 MNHEY, CDR2 SVGAGI. There are 15 residues in the CDR3. This CDR3 reads CASRKALGGTGELFF. Written as DNA, the CDR3 is TGTGCCAGCAGAAAAGCCCTAGGGGGAACCGGGGAGCTGTTTTTT.

V is TRBV19 and J is TRBJ2-1, with a weak D call TRBD2 (6 bases). Germline V CDR1 and CDR2: LNHDA, SQIVND (reference sequence). The CDR3 sequence is 14 residues long. V shed 9 bases and J shed 0 bases, with 12 bases lying between them. CDR3 nucleotides: TGTGCCAGCCAGCGGGCGAGCTCCTACAATGAGCAGTTCTTC. Its translation is CASQRASSYNEQFF.

This clone was picked up one time. V is TRBV24-1 and J is TRBJ2-2, with TRBD1 matching over 10 bases. From germline, CDR1 is KGHDR and CDR2 SFDVKD. J gave up 4 bases and V 5 bases, and 15 bases lay outside the gene matches. The CDR3 has 19 amino acids. CDR3 loop: CATSGRTGGETTFTGELFF. The CDR3 nucleotides are TGTGCCACCAGTGGGAGGACAGGGGGGGAGACTACCTTCACCGGGGAGCTGTTTTTT.

This clone was observed a few times. The chain carries TRBV19 and TRBJ1-2; no clear D. V lost 3 bases and J lost 8, with 16 bases in between. CDR1 and CDR2 (germline): LNHDA, SQIVND (reference sequence). This CDR3 is built from 14 residues. CDR3 nucleotides: TGTGCCAGTAGTATTTCGATGGGCAGCGGGGGCTACACCTTC. Its translation: CASSISMGSGGYTF.